Below, 30 T cell receptor beta chains from the same sample are listed, as sequenced in a study of shared clonotypes between healthy human individuals. TCRdb's table, derived via immunoSEQ multiplex PCR, lists solely in-frame clones and lacks some. The sample yields about 560,000 clones, roughly 79% seen once. What was sequenced was PBMCs. The source is a middle-aged woman in good health. Some clones in this sample may be carry-over from other donors' samples.

The chain joins TRBV28 to TRBJ2-7; D not resolved. CDR3 size: 14 residues. Trimming removed 5 bases at V and 0 bases at J, with 11 bases between. Germline V lookup: CDR1 MDHEN, CDR2 SYDVKM. The CDR3 region is CASSTATVSYEQYF. CDR3 nucleotide sequence: TGTGCCAGCAGTACCGCTACAGTCTCCTACGAGCAGTACTTC.

Concerning this clone itself: Other DNA variants within this sample encode the same CDR3. The CDR3 reads CASSRQGAFDGYTF. CDR3 bases: TGTGCCAGCAGTCGACAGGGGGCTTTTGATGGCTACACCTTC. The genes are TRBV28 and TRBJ1-2; 10 bases are shared with TRBD1. V dropped 5 bases and J dropped 6; count of bases not matched to a gene: 6. Per the germline V gene, CDR1 is MDHEN and CDR2 is SYDVKM. This CDR3 region has 14 residues.

This chain links TRBV5-1 with TRBJ1-1, with 7 bases identical to TRBD1. Germline V gene sequence: CDR1 SGHRS, CDR2 YFSETQ. The CDR3 spans 15 residues. The V segment lost 4 bases and the J segment 5 bases; nucleotides outside the gene matches: 11. The chain's CDR3 is CASSPRQGRWTEAFF. DNA of the CDR3: TGCGCCAGCAGCCCCCGACAGGGACGTTGGACTGAAGCTTTCTTT.

This chain joins TRBV4-2 and TRBJ2-7, with unresolved D. Trimming stripped 4 bases from V and 2 bases from J, with 9 bases between. The CDR3 covers 13 residues. From germline, CDR1 is LGHNA and CDR2 YNFKEQ. Here the CDR3 DNA reads TGTGCCAGCAGCCCCAACGCACCCTACGAGCAGTACTTC. This translates into CASSPNAPYEQYF.

This clone appeared many times. J is TRBJ2-2 and V is TRBV28, with D tentatively TRBD1 or TRBD2 (6 bases each). V lost 7 bases and J 4 bases, leaving 13 bases between the germline ends. The germline V gene has CDR1 MDHEN and CDR2 SYDVKM. CDR3 length: 14 residues. CDR3 nucleotides: TGTGCCAGCACCCTTGGGGGGCTCACCGGGGAGCTGTTTTTT. Residues: CASTLGGLTGELFF. The full variable domain, rest sourced from reference TRBV28 and TRBJ2-2, is DVKVTQSSRYLVKRTGEKVFLECVQDMDHENMFWYRQDPGLGLRLIYFSYDVKMKEKGDIPEGYSVSREKKERFSLILESASTNQTSMYLCASTLGGLTGELFFGEGSRLTVL.

The J gene is TRBJ2-7, the V gene TRBV6-6, with TRBD2 as a possible D gene (5 bases). The CDR3 extends over 13 amino acids. The germline V gene encodes CDR1 MNHNY and CDR2 SVGAGI (reference sequence). Trimming took 8 bases from V and 0 from J, leaving 11 bases between them. CDR3 amino acids: CASGSGNSYEQYF. The DNA for the CDR3 is TGTGCCAGCGGTTCCGGGAACTCCTACGAGCAGTACTTC.

The chain recombines TRBV27 with TRBJ2-2, with TRBD2 identical over 7 bases. With V trimmed by 5 bases and J by 3 bases, 3 bases remained unmatched. This CDR3 spans 14 amino acids. Germline assignment: CDR1 MNHEY and CDR2 SMNVEV (reference sequence). The CDR3 loop reads CASSRTRDTGELFF. The CDR3 DNA reads as TGTGCCAGCAGTAGGACTAGGGACACCGGGGAGCTGTTTTTT.

The rearrangement joins TRBV5-1 to TRBJ2-7; a weak D match, TRBD1 (5 bases). The CDR3 length is 14 residues. Trimming cost V 1 base and J 6 bases, with 14 bases left between them. CDR1 and CDR2 from the germline V gene are SGHRS and YFSETQ. CDR3 nucleotides: TGCGCCAGCAGCTTGCGAGACAGATCGTCCGAGCAGTACTTC. Translating gives CASSLRDRSSEQYF.

Comments on this clone: The sample carries other DNA sequences with the same CDR3. This chain links TRBV10-3 with TRBJ2-7; 7 bases map to TRBD1. Germline V gene lookup returns CDR1 ENHRY and CDR2 SYGVKD. This CDR3 has 12 amino acids. The junction had 2 bases not matched to a gene; V was cut back by 8 bases and J by 1 base. CDR3 sequence reads: CAIRDRSYEQYF. CDR3 bases: TGTGCCATCCGGGACAGATCCTACGAGCAGTACTTC.

A few counts support this clone. The chain has TRBV29-1 and TRBJ2-2; no reliable D call. The CDR3 spans 12 residues. Trimming removed 7 bases at V and 1 base at J, with 7 bases between. Germline V gives CDR1 SQVTM, CDR2 ANQGSEA. CDR3 region: CSGSENTGELFF. The CDR3 region has the DNA TGCAGCGGTTCAGAGAACACCGGGGAGCTGTTTTTT.

The rearrangement links TRBV19 to TRBJ2-5, with a tentative D call TRBD1 (6 bases). This CDR3 contains 16 residues. The V gene lost 5 bases and the J gene lost 9 bases, with 25 bases spanning the gap. Germline CDR1 is LNHDA and CDR2 is SQIVND (reference sequence). In nucleotides, the CDR3 is TGTGCCAGTAGTGCCGCGGACAGCATCAAGAGATGGGCCCAGTACTTC. It is translated as CASSAADSIKRWAQYF.

A remark on this clone: A much larger clone sits a single nucleotide away, making a read error possible. V gene TRBV30 combines with J gene TRBJ1-1; the D gene is possibly TRBD1 (5 bases). This CDR3 has 12 residues. V was pared by 2 bases and J by 11 bases, with 15 bases between. Germline CDR1 is GTSNPN and CDR2 is SVGIG (reference sequence). CDR3 in DNA: TGTGCCTGGAGTTCGGACATCCTTGATGCTTTCTTT. This encodes CAWSSDILDAFF.

The genes are TRBV28 and TRBJ2-2; D is possibly TRBD1 (6 bases). The CDR3 spans 14 residues. Germline-derived CDR1 and CDR2 are MDHEN and SYDVKM. Deletions cut 2 bases from V and 7 bases from J, with 11 bases between. The CDR3: CASSLNRVGGELFF. The CDR3 region has the DNA TGTGCCAGCAGTTTAAACAGGGTGGGCGGGGAGCTGTTTTTT.

Regarding this clone: This CDR3 is also generated by other DNA sequences in the sample. This chain connects TRBV11-3 to TRBJ2-1, with D unresolved. The CDR3 spans 14 residues. Germline CDR1 and CDR2: SGHNT and YENEEA. Between the trimmed V and J ends, which lost 0 bases and 4 bases, there was a span of 7 bases. The CDR3 reads CASSLEGQYNEQFF. DNA for the CDR3: TGTGCCAGCAGCTTAGAGGGCCAATACAATGAGCAGTTCTTC.

The chain combines TRBV4-1 with TRBJ1-5; D is perhaps TRBD1 (6 bases). This CDR3 has 20 residues. The germline gives CDR1 MGHRA, CDR2 YSYEKL. V was cut by 1 base and J by 0 bases, with 22 bases left in between. The CDR3 DNA is TGCGCCAGCAGCCAAGGCGACTCTCGTCTGGGACACAATAGCAATCAGCCCCAGCATTTT. Amino acids: CASSQGDSRLGHNSNQPQHF.

This clone has a single count. V is TRBV18 and J is TRBJ2-7; TRBD1 matches at 7 bases. Germline lookup yields CDR1 KGHSH and CDR2 LQKENI. This CDR3 is built from 17 residues. After removal of 1 base from V and 4 bases from J, the junction contained 13 bases not matched to a gene. The CDR3 region has the DNA TGTGCCAGCTCACCACGCGCAGGGGGAATATTAGGGTACGAGCAGTACTTC. This translates into CASSPRAGGILGYEQYF.

This clone was detected a few times. This chain uses TRBV15 with TRBJ2-4; 8 positions match TRBD2. CDR1 is LNHNV and CDR2 is YYDKDF in the germline V gene (reference sequence). J lost 12 bases, V lost 4 bases, and 8 bases had no gene match. The CDR3 loop spans 13 amino acids. The DNA for the CDR3 is TGTGCCACCAGCATCGGGACTAGTGAGCGTCAGTACTTC. It specifies CATSIGTSERQYF.

V usage is TRBV28 and J usage is TRBJ1-1; 7 bases align to TRBD1. V trimming: 3 bases; J trimming: 11 bases; junction bases outside the gene matches: 9. The CDR3 consists of 13 residues. Looked up from germline, CDR1 is MDHEN and CDR2 is SYDVKM. CDR3 DNA sequence: TGTGCCAGCAGTTTCCCCGGAGGGGGCCTGGCTTTCTTT. The encoded protein is CASSFPGGGLAFF. The full variable domain, with the rest looked up from reference TRBV28 and TRBJ1-1, is DVKVTQSSRYLVKRTGEKVFLECVQDMDHENMFWYRQDPGLGLRLIYFSYDVKMKEKGDIPEGYSVSREKKERFSLILESASTNQTSMYLCASSFPGGGLAFFGQGTRLTVV.

The rearrangement joins TRBV18 to TRBJ2-1; TRBD2 matches at 12 bases. The germline CDR1 and CDR2 sequences are KGHSH and LQKENI. Trimming took 0 bases from V and 6 from J; bases not matched to a gene: 15. This CDR3 is built from 20 residues. This CDR3 reads CASSPPRDRNTSGRSNEQFF. The CDR3 DNA sequence: TGTGCCAGCTCACCACCCCGGGACAGAAATACTAGCGGGAGGTCCAATGAGCAGTTCTTC.

The chain recombines TRBV10-1 with TRBJ2-1, with D perhaps being TRBD1 or TRBD2 (5 bases each). CDR1 and CDR2 (germline): WNHNN, SYGVQD (reference sequence). V shed 6 bases and J shed 0 bases, with 12 bases lying between them. The CDR3 has 15 amino acids. Here the CDR3 reads CASSRDQSSYNEQFF. The DNA for the CDR3 is TGCGCCAGCAGCCGGGACCAGAGCTCCTACAATGAGCAGTTCTTC.

The chain links TRBV25-1 to TRBJ2-2, with TRBD2 as a possible D gene (5 bases). The CDR3 covers 13 residues. Looked up from germline, CDR1 is MGHDK and CDR2 is SYGVNS. Trimming removed 6 bases at V and 5 bases at J, with 10 bases between. The DNA for the CDR3 is TGTGCCAGCAGAGCTCCGGGGACCGGGGAGCTGTTTTTT. Translating gives CASRAPGTGELFF.

CDR3 loop: CASSLGWTGGVEVAFF. The CDR3, as DNA: TGTGCCAGCAGCTTGGGGTGGACAGGGGGCGTTGAAGTAGCTTTCTTT. This chain connects TRBV5-5 to TRBJ1-1; 11 positions agree with TRBD1. The trim removed 0 bases at V and 10 bases at J, leaving 11 bases unmatched. Germline CDR1 reads SGHKS; CDR2 reads YYEKEE (reference sequence). CDR3 length equals 16 residues.

The chain carries TRBV28 and TRBJ2-7; TRBD2 agrees at 9 bases. Trimming took 5 bases from V and 7 from J; bases not matched to a gene: 9. This CDR3 contains 14 residues. Per the germline V gene, CDR1 is MDHEN and CDR2 is SYDVKM. The CDR3 protein is CASSRDPGLAEQYF. The CDR3, as DNA: TGTGCCAGCAGTAGAGACCCGGGACTAGCAGAGCAGTACTTC. Looking up the rest from reference TRBV28 and TRBJ2-7 gives the full variable domain: DVKVTQSSRYLVKRTGEKVFLECVQDMDHENMFWYRQDPGLGLRLIYFSYDVKMKEKGDIPEGYSVSREKKERFSLILESASTNQTSMYLCASSRDPGLAEQYFGPGTRLTVT.

The V and J genes are TRBV15 and TRBJ2-2; D remains ambiguous. Trimming removed 0 bases from V and 0 bases from J, with 11 bases in between. The CDR3 is made up of 17 amino acids. The germline V gene has CDR1 LNHNV and CDR2 YYDKDF (reference sequence). The CDR3 coding sequence is TGTGCCACCAGCAGAGATCGGGCGATGGCGAACACCGGGGAGCTGTTTTTT. Translating it yields CATSRDRAMANTGELFF.

This clone was detected only once. The junction shows a germline mismatch at one end, possibly a read error. The chain carries TRBV7-7 and TRBJ2-1; 10 nucleotides align to TRBD2. CDR1 SSHAT and CDR2 FNYEAQ come from the germline V gene (reference sequence). This CDR3 contains 16 residues. CDR3 nucleotides: TGTGCTAGCAGCTTAGGAACCCTAGCGGGAGCAGATGAGCAGTTCTTC. Its translation is CASSLGTLAGADEQFF.

This chain links TRBV4-3 with TRBJ2-7; possibly TRBD1 for D (6 bases). This CDR3 comprises 15 residues. Looked up from germline, CDR1 is LGHNA and CDR2 is YSLEER. Trimming shortened V by 0 bases and J by 7 bases, and 16 bases separated the two germline ends. CDR3 sequence (DNA): TGCGCCAGCAGCCAAGAAGCCGGACAGTCGAAGGAGCAGTACTTC. As protein: CASSQEAGQSKEQYF.

This chain connects TRBV15 to TRBJ2-7, with 8 bases fitting TRBD1. Germline V gene data show CDR1 as LNHNV and CDR2 as YYDKDF (reference sequence). Germline trimming cut 3 bases from V and 4 bases from J; bases unmatched to any gene: 5. This CDR3 contains 14 residues. In nucleotides, the CDR3 is TGTGCCACCAGCAGCGACAGGGGACTTTACGAGCAGTACTTC. Residues: CATSSDRGLYEQYF.

The V and J genes are TRBV7-2 and TRBJ2-3, with 9 nucleotides matching TRBD1. This CDR3 region has 16 residues. Per the germline V gene, CDR1 is SGHTA and CDR2 is FQGNSA. Unmatched junction bases numbered 5, after V lost 1 base and J lost 3 bases. The CDR3 DNA follows: TGTGCCAGCAGCTTAGTGACAGGGGGGGTGACAGATACGCAGTATTTT. It yields the protein CASSLVTGGVTDTQYF.

About this clone: The junction shows a germline mismatch at one end, possibly a read error. This chain links TRBV6-5 with TRBJ2-2, with a tentative D call TRBD1 (6 bases). The CDR3 loop spans 15 amino acids. The germline V gene has CDR1 MNHEY and CDR2 SVGAGI. The CDR3 region is CASNIRQANTEELFF. CDR3 nucleotides: TGTGCCAGCAATATTAGACAGGCAAACACCGAGGAGCTGTTTTTT.

J is TRBJ2-5 and V is TRBV28, with 9 bases fitting TRBD2. The CDR3 spans 15 residues. The V segment lost 6 bases and the J segment 5 bases; nucleotides outside the gene matches: 10. Germline CDR1 and CDR2: MDHEN and SYDVKM. The CDR3 DNA reads as TGTGCCAGCAGCGAACCGGGACTAGCAGGGGAGACCCAGTACTTC. It codes for CASSEPGLAGETQYF.